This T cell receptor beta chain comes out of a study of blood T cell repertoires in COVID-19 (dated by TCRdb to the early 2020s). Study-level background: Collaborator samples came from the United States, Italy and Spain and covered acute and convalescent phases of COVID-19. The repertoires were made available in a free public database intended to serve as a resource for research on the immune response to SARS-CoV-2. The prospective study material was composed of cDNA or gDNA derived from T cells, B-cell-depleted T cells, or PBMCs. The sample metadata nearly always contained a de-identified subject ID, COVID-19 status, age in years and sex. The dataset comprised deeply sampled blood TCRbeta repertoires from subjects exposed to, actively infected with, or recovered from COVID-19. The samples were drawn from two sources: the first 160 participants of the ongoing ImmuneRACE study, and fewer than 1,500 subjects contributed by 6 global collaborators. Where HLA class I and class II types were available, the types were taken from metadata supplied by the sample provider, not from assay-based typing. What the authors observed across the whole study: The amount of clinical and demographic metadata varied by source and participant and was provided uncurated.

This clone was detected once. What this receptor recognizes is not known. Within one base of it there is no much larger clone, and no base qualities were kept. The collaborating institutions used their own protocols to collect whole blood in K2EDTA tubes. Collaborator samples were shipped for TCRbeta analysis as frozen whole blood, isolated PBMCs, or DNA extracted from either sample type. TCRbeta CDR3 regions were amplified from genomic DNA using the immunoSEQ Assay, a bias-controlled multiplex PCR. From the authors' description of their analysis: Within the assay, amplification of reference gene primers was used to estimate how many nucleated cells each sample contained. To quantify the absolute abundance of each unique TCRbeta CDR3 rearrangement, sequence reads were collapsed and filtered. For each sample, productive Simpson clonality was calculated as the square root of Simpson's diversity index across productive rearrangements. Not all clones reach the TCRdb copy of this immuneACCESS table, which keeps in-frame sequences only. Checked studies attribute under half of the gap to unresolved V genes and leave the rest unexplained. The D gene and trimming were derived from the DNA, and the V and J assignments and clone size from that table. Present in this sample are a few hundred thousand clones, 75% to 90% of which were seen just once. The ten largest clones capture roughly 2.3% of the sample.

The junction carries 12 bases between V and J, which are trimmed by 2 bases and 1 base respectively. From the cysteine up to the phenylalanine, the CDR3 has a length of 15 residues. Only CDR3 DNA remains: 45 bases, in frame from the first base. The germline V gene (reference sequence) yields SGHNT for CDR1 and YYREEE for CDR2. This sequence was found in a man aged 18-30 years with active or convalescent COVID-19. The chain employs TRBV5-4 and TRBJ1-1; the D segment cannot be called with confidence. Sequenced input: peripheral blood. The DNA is TGTGCCAGCAGCTTTTTTGGTGCGGAGAACACTGAAGCTTTCTTT. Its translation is CASSFFGAENTEAFF. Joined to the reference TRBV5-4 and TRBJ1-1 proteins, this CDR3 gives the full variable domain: ETGVTQSPTHLIKTRGQQVTLRCSSQSGHNTVSWYQQALGQGPQFIFQYYREEENGRGNFPPRFSGLQFPNYSSELNVNALELDDSALYLCASSFFGAENTEAFFGQGTRLTVV.